This TCR beta chain was sequenced for a study of T cells in Graves' hyperthyroidism and ophthalmopathy. The wider study: Peripheral blood draws took place at initial diagnosis, ahead of any treatment.

Uncontrolled infection, other autoimmune disease, pregnancy and lactation each barred patients from inclusion. From 10 ml of fresh peripheral blood, PBMCs were isolated. The germline gives CDR1 DFQATT, CDR2 SNEGSKA (reference sequence). The CDR3 has 10 residues. V was cut by 1 base and J by 11 bases, with 9 bases left in between. Broader study findings: Blood also contained most expanded thyroid clonotypes above 0.001.

This clonotype has at least ten counts. Its antigen is undetermined. The source material, RNA transcripts, was used to amplify TCR beta CDR3 regions. Primed by the HTBI set, a first-round RT-PCR was run on the TCR CDR3. TCRdb used MiXCR to reprocess the multiplex PCR reads, holding one entry per CDR3 protein. The data show hundreds of thousands of distinct CDR3 sequences, with roughly a quarter seen just once and approximately 10% held by the top ten. V gene TRBV20-1 combines with J gene TRBJ2-7, with D unclear. The TCR sequence derives from a woman aged 25 to 45 with Graves' ophthalmopathy. Sequenced material: blood. In DNA form, the CDR3 reads TGCAGTGCTAGAGGCATACAAGAGTACTTC. Translating it yields CSARGIQEYF.